These T cell receptor beta chains were read from a single sample in a study of identical twins. TCRdb reprocessed the 5' RACE reads with MiXCR, giving one entry per CDR3 protein. This sample carries roughly 250,000 distinct CDR3 sequences, about 7.3% of them seen once, and the ten largest clones take roughly 3.7%. This sample also belongs to another study, concerning yellow fever vaccine responses in identical twins.

Sequencing was done on a sample of memory (CD45RO+) T cells sorted from blood. Receptor source: a woman younger than 30 in good health. CDR3s include the opening cysteine and the closing phenylalanine or tryptophan. D genes are given only for firm matches. Size is omitted from some rows. Given values are once, few, many or a class for expanded clones.

TRBJ2-6,.,TRBV6-1,.,CASISGVTGANVLTF,TGTGCCAGCATATCCGGGGTGACTGGGGCCAACGTCCTGACTTTC
TRBJ2-2,few,TRBV20-1,TRBD2,CSAGSGGVAGELFF,TGCAGTGCTGGTAGCGGGGGGGTGGCCGGGGAGCTGTTTTTT
TRBJ1-6,.,TRBV5-4,.,CASSLAGSEASPLHF,TGTGCCAGCAGCTTGGCGGGGTCCGAAGCTTCACCCCTCCACTTT
TRBJ2-1,many,TRBV12-3/TRBV12-4,TRBD1,CASRGQGTYNEQFF,TGTGCCAGCAGGGGACAGGGTACCTACAATGAGCAGTTCTTC
TRBJ2-1,.,TRBV20-1,TRBD2,CCASRAGVDRSYNEQFF,TGCTGTGCTAGTAGGGCGGGAGTCGACCGCTCCTACAATGAGCAGTTCTTC
TRBJ1-1,few,TRBV18,.,CASSPSRRGRDTEAFF,TGTGCCAGCTCACCTAGTCGGCGGGGGCGCGACACTGAAGCTTTCTTT
TRBJ2-1,.,TRBV9,TRBD2,CASSRDQGLAGAMRGNEQFF,TGTGCCAGCAGCAGAGATCAGGGACTAGCGGGAGCTATGAGGGGGAATGAGCAGTTCTTC
TRBJ2-7,many,TRBV27,.,CASKFSGVGAMNEQYF,TGTGCCAGCAAATTCTCAGGGGTGGGGGCTATGAACGAGCAGTACTTC
TRBJ1-2,many,TRBV12-3/TRBV12-4,TRBD1,CASRTGSYGYTF,TGTGCCAGCAGGACAGGGTCCTATGGCTACACCTTC
TRBJ2-7,.,TRBV4-1,TRBD2,CASSQELAYTYEQYF,TGCGCCAGCAGCCAAGAACTAGCGTACACCTACGAGCAGTACTTC
TRBJ2-1,.,TRBV2,.,CASSGVDEQFF,TGTGCCAGCAGTGGCGTGGATGAGCAGTTCTTC
TRBJ2-3,few,TRBV12-3/TRBV12-4,TRBD2,CASRPGLAGARTDTQYF,TGTGCCAGCAGACCTGGACTAGCGGGGGCCCGAACAGATACGCAGTATTTT
TRBJ2-2,many,TRBV7-3,.,CASSIIASGELFF,TGTGCCAGCAGCATTATAGCTTCCGGGGAGCTGTTTTTT
TRBJ2-2,few,TRBV4-2,.,CASSQAPNTGELFF,TGTGCCAGCAGCCAAGCACCCAACACCGGGGAGCTGTTTTTT
TRBJ1-6,few,TRBV20-1,.,CSASGGPNSPLHF,TGCAGTGCCTCCGGGGGGCCTAATTCACCCCTCCACTTT
TRBJ1-4,few,TRBV11-2,TRBD1,CASSPLTGKPNEKLFF,TGTGCCAGCAGCCCGCTGACAGGGAAACCTAATGAAAAACTGTTTTTT
TRBJ2-1,few,TRBV7-8,.,CASSLVGGAGEQFF,TGTGCCAGCAGCTTAGTAGGCGGGGCGGGTGAGCAGTTCTTC
TRBJ2-5,few,TRBV3-1,.,CASSQDPEGFLRETQYF,TGTGCCAGCAGCCAAGATCCGGAGGGGTTCCTTAGAGAGACCCAGTACTTC
TRBJ2-3,few,TRBV20-1,.,CSARWADTQYF,TGCAGTGCTCGGTGGGCAGATACGCAGTATTTT
TRBJ2-7,many,TRBV10-3,TRBD1,CAISDQDRAPSYEQYF,TGTGCCATCAGTGACCAGGACAGGGCCCCGTCCTACGAGCAGTACTTC
TRBJ1-2,many,TRBV5-8,.,CASSLGGPGGYTF,TGTGCCAGCAGCTTGGGGGGCCCTGGTGGCTACACCTTC
TRBJ1-5,.,TRBV2,.,CASSGTQGRSQPQHF,TGTGCCAGCAGTGGTACCCAGGGGAGGAGTCAGCCCCAGCATTTT
TRBJ2-5,many,TRBV10-3,.,CAISGGSEENQETQYF,TGTGCCATCAGTGGGGGGAGCGAGGAGAACCAAGAGACCCAGTACTTC
TRBJ1-2,few,TRBV28,TRBD1,CASSLTRDRGYTF,TGTGCCAGCAGTTTAACCAGGGACAGAGGCTACACCTTC
TRBJ2-5,few,TRBV12-3/TRBV12-4,TRBD1,CASRDRDVGETQYF,TGTGCCAGCAGAGACAGGGATGTTGGGGAGACCCAGTACTTC
TRBJ2-5,many,TRBV18,.,CASSPQQETQYF,TGTGCCAGCAGCCCTCAGCAAGAGACCCAGTACTTC
TRBJ2-5,.,TRBV5-1,TRBD2,CASSLAGLAQETQYF,TGCGCCAGCAGCTTGGCAGGACTAGCGCAAGAGACCCAGTACTTC
TRBJ2-3,.,TRBV2,.,CASTERRTDTQYF,TGTGCCAGCACGGAGCGGCGCACAGATACGCAGTATTTT
TRBJ1-5,.,TRBV28,TRBD1,CASSFRDRAGQPQHF,TGTGCCAGCAGTTTCCGAGACAGGGCGGGTCAGCCCCAGCATTTT
TRBJ1-5,many,TRBV20-1,.,CSALRGGDLSNQPQHF,TGCAGTGCTTTGAGGGGGGGGGACCTTAGCAATCAGCCCCAGCATTTT
TRBJ2-2,many,TRBV12-3/TRBV12-4,TRBD2,CASSFRTGGYTGELFF,TGTGCCAGCAGTTTTCGTACGGGGGGGTATACCGGGGAGCTGTTTTTT
TRBJ1-6,.,TRBV6-5,.,CASSYTVFRGPNSPLHF,TGTGCCAGCAGTTACACGGTTTTCCGGGGACCCAACTCACCCCTCCACTTT
TRBJ2-2,.,TRBV9,TRBD2,CASSVEPSGGPSNTGELFF,TGTGCCAGCAGCGTAGAGCCTAGCGGGGGCCCTTCGAACACCGGGGAGCTGTTTTTT
TRBJ2-1,.,TRBV9,TRBD1,CASSARDRAHNEQFF,TGTGCCAGCAGCGCCCGGGACAGGGCCCACAATGAGCAGTTCTTC
TRBJ1-1,.,TRBV29-1,TRBD1,CSVQGQGAAFF,TGCAGCGTTCAGGGACAGGGGGCAGCTTTCTTT
TRBJ2-2,.,TRBV4-1,.,CASSPQWVGRTGELFF,TGCGCCAGCAGCCCCCAATGGGTGGGGCGTACCGGGGAGCTGTTTTTT
TRBJ2-3,few,TRBV5-1,TRBD2,CASSRGGNSGDTQYF,TGCGCCAGCAGCCGGGGGGGGAATTCGGGAGATACGCAGTATTTT
TRBJ1-1,.,TRBV7-8,.,CASRDVVTEAFF,TGTGCCAGCAGGGATGTGGTCACTGAAGCTTTCTTT
TRBJ1-6,.,TRBV6-5,TRBD1,CASSYSRQGDSPLHF,TGTGCCAGCAGTTACTCGAGACAGGGAGATTCACCCCTCCACTTT
TRBJ2-1,many,TRBV5-1,TRBD2,CASSPTGGGYNEQFF,TGCGCCAGCAGCCCAACCGGGGGGGGGTACAATGAGCAGTTCTTC
TRBJ2-5,many,TRBV5-1,TRBD1,CASSLGAGGPETQYF,TGCGCCAGCAGCTTGGGGGCAGGGGGCCCAGAGACCCAGTACTTC
TRBJ2-2,few,TRBV10-2,TRBD2,CASSSGGSSGKTGELFF,TGCGCCAGCAGTTCGGGGGGGTCTAGCGGGAAGACCGGGGAGCTGTTTTTT
TRBJ1-5,few,TRBV20-1,.,CSARDNQGLGGDQPQHF,TGCAGTGCTAGAGATAACCAGGGGCTCGGAGGTGACCAGCCCCAGCATTTT
TRBJ2-7,few,TRBV7-6,.,CASSAQRGTTNEQYF,TGTGCCAGCAGCGCCCAGAGAGGGACAACTAACGAGCAGTACTTC
TRBJ1-1,.,TRBV27,TRBD1,CASSSWTGARTEAFF,TGTGCCAGCAGTTCGTGGACAGGGGCGAGGACTGAAGCTTTCTTT
TRBJ2-1,many,TRBV27,.,CASSRSDISSYNEQFF,TGTGCCAGCAGCCGTTCGGACATAAGCTCCTACAATGAGCAGTTCTTC
TRBJ2-2,many,TRBV29-1,TRBD1,CSAGQVDTGELFF,TGCAGCGCGGGACAGGTTGACACCGGGGAGCTGTTTTTT
TRBJ1-5,.,TRBV18,.,CASSDGQPEVDQPQHF,TGTGCCAGCTCGGACGGACAGCCGGAGGTTGATCAGCCCCAGCATTTT
TRBJ2-7,.,TRBV5-5,TRBD2,CASRSGTSSYEQYF,TGTGCCAGCAGGTCCGGGACTAGCTCCTACGAGCAGTACTTC
TRBJ1-5,.,TRBV6-2/TRBV6-3,TRBD1,CASKNQGASNQPQHF,TGTGCCAGCAAAAACCAGGGGGCGTCCAATCAGCCCCAGCATTTT
TRBJ2-3,.,TRBV11-2,.,CASSLRYSGHLTDTQYF,TGTGCCAGCAGCTTACGGTACAGCGGGCACCTCACAGATACGCAGTATTTT
TRBJ2-3,many,TRBV20-1,TRBD2,CSAHRTSGSSDTQYF,TGCAGTGCTCATCGGACTAGCGGGAGTTCAGATACGCAGTATTTT
TRBJ2-1,.,TRBV7-2,TRBD1,CASKGAGQGYNEQFF,TGTGCCAGCAAGGGGGCGGGACAGGGGTACAATGAGCAGTTCTTC
TRBJ1-2,.,TRBV6-5,.,CASRQGGYGYTF,TGTGCCAGCAGACAGGGAGGCTATGGCTACACCTTC
TRBJ2-5,many,TRBV11-2,.,CASSFAGTAGETQYF,TGTGCCAGCAGCTTCGCCGGGACGGCAGGAGAGACCCAGTACTTC